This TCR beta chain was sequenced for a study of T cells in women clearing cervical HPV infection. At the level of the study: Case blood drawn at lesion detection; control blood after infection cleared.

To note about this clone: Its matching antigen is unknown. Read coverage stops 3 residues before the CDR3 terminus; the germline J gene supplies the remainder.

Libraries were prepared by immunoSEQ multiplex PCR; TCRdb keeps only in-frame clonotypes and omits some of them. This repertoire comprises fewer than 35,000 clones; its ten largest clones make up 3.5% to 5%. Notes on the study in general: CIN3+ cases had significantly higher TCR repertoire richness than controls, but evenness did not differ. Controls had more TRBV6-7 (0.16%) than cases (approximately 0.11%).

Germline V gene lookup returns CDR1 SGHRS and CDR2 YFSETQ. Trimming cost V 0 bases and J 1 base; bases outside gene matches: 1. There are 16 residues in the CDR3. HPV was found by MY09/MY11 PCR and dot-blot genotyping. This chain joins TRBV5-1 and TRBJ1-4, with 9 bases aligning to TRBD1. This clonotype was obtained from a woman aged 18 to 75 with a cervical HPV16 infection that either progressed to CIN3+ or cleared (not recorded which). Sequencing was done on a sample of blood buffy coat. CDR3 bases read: TGCGCCAGCAGCTTGGGACAGGGGGGAACTAATGAAAAA. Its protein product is CASSLGQGGTNEK. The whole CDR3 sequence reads CASSLGQGGTNEKLFF.